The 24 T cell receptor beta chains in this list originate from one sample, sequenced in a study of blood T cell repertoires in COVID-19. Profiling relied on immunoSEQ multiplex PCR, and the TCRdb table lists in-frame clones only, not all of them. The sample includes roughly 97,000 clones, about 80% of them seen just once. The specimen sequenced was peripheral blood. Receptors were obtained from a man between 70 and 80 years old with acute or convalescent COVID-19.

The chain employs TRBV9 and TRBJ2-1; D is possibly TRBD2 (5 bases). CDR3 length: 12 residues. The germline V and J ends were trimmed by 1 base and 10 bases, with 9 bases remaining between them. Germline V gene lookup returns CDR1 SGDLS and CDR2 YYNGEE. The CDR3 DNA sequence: TGTGCCAGCAGCGTAAATGGGAGAGAGCAGTTCTTC. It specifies CASSVNGREQFF.

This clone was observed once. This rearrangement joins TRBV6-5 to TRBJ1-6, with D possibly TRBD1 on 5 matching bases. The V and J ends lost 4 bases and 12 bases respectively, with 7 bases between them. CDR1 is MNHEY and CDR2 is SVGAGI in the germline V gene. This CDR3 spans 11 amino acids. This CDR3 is CASSWGGPLHF. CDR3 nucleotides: TGTGCCAGCAGTTGGGGGGGACCCCTCCACTTT.

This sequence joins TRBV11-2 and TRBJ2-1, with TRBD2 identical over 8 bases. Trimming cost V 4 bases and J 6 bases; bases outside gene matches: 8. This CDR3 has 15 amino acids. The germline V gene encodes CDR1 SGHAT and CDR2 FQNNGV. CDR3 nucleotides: TGTGCCAGCAGCTCCGGACTAGCCCGCGCCAATGAGCAGTTCTTC. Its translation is CASSSGLARANEQFF.

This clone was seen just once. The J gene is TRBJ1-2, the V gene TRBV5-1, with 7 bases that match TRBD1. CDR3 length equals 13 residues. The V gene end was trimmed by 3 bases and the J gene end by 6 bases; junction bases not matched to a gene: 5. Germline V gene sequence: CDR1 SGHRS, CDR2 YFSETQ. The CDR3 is CASSSTGVDGYTF. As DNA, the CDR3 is TGCGCCAGCAGCTCCACAGGGGTGGATGGCTACACCTTC.

In DNA form, the CDR3 reads TGTGCCAGCAGCATCCCGACAGCCAACAATGAGCAGTTCTTC. The encoded protein is CASSIPTANNEQFF. This rearrangement joins TRBV9 to TRBJ2-1; maybe TRBD1 (5 bases). The CDR3 contains 14 residues. Between the trimmed V and J ends, which lost 4 bases and 5 bases, there was a span of 13 bases. Per the germline V gene, CDR1 is SGDLS and CDR2 is YYNGEE.

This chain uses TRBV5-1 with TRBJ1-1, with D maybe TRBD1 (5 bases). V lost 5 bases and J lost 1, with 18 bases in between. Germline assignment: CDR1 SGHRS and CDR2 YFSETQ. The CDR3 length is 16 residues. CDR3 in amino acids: CASSPNRPSGNTEAFF. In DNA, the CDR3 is TGCGCCAGCAGTCCAAACAGGCCAAGTGGGAACACTGAAGCTTTCTTT.

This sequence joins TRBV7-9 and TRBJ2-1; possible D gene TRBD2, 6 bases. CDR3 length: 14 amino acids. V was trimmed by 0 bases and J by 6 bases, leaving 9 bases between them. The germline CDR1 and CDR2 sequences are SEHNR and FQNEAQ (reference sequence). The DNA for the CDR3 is TGTGCCAGCAGCTTAGCAGGCGGGATCAATGAGCAGTTCTTC. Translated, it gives CASSLAGGINEQFF. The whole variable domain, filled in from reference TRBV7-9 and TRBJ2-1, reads DTGVSQNPRHKITKRGQNVTFRCDPISEHNRLYWYRQTLGQGPEFLTYFQNEAQLEKSRLLSDRFSAERPKGSFSTLEIQRTEQGDSAMYLCASSLAGGINEQFFGPGTRLTVL.

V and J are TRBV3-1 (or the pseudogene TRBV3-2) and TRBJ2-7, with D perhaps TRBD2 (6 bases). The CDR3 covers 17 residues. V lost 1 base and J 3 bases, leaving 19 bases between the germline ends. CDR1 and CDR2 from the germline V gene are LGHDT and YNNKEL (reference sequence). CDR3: CASSQGFVGGTYYEQYF. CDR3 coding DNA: TGTGCCAGCAGCCAAGGTTTCGTCGGCGGGACCTACTACGAGCAGTACTTC.

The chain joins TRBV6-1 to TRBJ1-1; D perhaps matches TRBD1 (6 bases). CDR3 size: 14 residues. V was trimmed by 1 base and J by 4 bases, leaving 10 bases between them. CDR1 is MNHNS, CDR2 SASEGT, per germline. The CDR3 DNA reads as TGTGCCAGCAGTGAAGGGGGGGGCCCCACTGAAGCTTTCTTT. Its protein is CASSEGGGPTEAFF.

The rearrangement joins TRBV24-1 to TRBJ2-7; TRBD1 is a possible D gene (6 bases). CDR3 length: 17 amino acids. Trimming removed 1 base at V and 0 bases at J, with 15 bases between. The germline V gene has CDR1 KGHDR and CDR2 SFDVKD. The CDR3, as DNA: TGTGCCACCAGTGATTTTGCCGGGACACGGAGCTCCTACGAGCAGTACGTC. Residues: CATSDFAGTRSSYEQYV.

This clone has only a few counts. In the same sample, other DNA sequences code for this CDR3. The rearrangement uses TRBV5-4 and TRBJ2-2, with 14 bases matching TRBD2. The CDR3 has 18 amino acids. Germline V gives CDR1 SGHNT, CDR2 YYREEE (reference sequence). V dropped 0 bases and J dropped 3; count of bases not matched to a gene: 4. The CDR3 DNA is TGTGCCAGCAGCTTGGGACTAGCGGGAGGGCCCGACACCGGGGAGCTGTTTTTT. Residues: CASSLGLAGGPDTGELFF.

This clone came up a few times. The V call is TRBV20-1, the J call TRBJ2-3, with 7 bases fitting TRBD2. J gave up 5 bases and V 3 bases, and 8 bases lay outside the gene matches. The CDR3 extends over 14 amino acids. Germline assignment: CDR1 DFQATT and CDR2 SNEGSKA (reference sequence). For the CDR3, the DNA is TGCAGTGCTAGTGGCGCGGGAGTAGTAGATACGCAGTATTTT. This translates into CSASGAGVVDTQYF.

CDR3 sequence: CASSLYKNREDNYGYTF. In DNA form, the CDR3 reads TGTGCCAGTAGTCTCTACAAAAACAGGGAAGATAACTATGGCTACACCTTC. V is TRBV19 and J is TRBJ1-2; possible D gene TRBD1, 6 bases. With 5 bases removed from V and 1 base from J, the gap between germline ends came to 20 bases. Per the germline V gene, CDR1 is LNHDA and CDR2 is SQIVND (reference sequence). The CDR3 contains 17 residues.

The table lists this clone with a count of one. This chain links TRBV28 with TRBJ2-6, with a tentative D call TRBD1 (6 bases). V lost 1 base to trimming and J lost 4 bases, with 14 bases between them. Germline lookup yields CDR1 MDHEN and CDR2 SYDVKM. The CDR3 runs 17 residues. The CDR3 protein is CASSLSDRPTGANVLTF. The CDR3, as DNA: TGTGCCAGCAGTTTATCAGACAGGCCTACAGGGGCCAACGTCCTGACTTTC.

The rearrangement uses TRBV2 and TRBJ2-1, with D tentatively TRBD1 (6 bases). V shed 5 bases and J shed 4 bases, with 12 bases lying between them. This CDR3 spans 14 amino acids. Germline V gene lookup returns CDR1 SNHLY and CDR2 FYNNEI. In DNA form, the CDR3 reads TGTGCCAGCAGTTCCTTGGACAGTTACAATGAGCAGTTCTTC. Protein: CASSSLDSYNEQFF.

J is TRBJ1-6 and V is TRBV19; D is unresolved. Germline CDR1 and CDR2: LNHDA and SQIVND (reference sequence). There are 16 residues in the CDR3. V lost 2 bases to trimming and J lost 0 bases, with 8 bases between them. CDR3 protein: CASSIQRSSYNSPLHF. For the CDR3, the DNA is TGTGCCAGTAGTATACAGAGGAGCTCCTATAATTCACCCCTCCACTTT.

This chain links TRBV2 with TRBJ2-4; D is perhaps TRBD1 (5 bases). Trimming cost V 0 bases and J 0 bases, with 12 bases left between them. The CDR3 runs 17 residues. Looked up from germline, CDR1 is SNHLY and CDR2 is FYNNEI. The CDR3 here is CASSEARLGVAKNIQYF. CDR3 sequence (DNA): TGTGCCAGCAGTGAAGCGCGTCTAGGGGTAGCCAAAAACATTCAGTACTTC. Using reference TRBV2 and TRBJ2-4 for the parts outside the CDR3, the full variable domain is EPEVTQTPSHQVTQMGQEVILRCVPISNHLYFYWYRQILGQKVEFLVSFYNNEISEKSEIFDDQFSVERPDGSNFTLKIRSTKLEDSAMYFCASSEARLGVAKNIQYFGAGTRLSVL.

For the CDR3, the DNA is TGTGCCTGGAGTGTGGGGACAGGATTCAATCAGCCCCAGCATTTT. Translating it yields CAWSVGTGFNQPQHF. V usage is TRBV30 and J usage is TRBJ1-5, with 8 positions matching TRBD1. Germline assignment: CDR1 GTSNPN and CDR2 SVGIG (reference sequence). V was pared by 0 bases and J by 3 bases, with 4 bases of the junction left unmatched. The CDR3 length is 15 residues.

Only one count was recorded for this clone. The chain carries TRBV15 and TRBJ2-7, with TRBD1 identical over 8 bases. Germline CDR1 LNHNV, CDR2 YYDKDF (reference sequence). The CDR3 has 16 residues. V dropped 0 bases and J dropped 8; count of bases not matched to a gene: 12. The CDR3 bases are TGTGCCACCAGCAGAGATCAAGGCAGGGGGCTGGAACAGCAGTACTTC. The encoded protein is CATSRDQGRGLEQQYF.

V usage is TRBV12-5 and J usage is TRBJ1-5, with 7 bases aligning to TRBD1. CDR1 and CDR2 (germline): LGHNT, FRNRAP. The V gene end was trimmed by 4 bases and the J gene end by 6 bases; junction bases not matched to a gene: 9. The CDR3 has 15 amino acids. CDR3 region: CASGWGTVIRQPQHF. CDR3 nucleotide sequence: TGTGCTAGTGGTTGGGGGACAGTGATTCGTCAGCCCCAGCATTTT.

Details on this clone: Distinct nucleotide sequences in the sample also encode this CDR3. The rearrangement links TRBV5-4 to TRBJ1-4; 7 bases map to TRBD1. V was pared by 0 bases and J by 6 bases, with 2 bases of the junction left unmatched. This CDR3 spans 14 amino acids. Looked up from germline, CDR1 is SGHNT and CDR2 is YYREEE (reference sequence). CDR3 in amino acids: CASSLGQGDEKLFF. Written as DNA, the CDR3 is TGTGCCAGCAGCTTGGGGCAGGGGGATGAAAAACTGTTTTTT.

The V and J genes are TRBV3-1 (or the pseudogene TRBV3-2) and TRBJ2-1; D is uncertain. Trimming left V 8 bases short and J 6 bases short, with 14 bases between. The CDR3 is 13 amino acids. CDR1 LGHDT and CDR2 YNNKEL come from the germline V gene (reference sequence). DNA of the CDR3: TGTGCCAGCGCCGAGAGAGGCCCCAATGAGCAGTTCTTC. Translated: CASAERGPNEQFF.

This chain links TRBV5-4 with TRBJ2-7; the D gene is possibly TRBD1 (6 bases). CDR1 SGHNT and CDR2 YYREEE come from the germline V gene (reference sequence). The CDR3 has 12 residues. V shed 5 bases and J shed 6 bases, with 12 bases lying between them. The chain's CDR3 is CASSGDNPEQYF. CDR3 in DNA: TGTGCCAGCAGTGGGGACAATCCCGAGCAGTACTTC.

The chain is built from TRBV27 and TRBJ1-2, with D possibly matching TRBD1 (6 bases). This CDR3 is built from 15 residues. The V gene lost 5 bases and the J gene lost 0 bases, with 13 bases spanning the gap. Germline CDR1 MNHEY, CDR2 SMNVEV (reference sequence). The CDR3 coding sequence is TGTGCCAGCAGTCCCCTACAGGGAACTAACTATGGCTACACCTTC. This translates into CASSPLQGTNYGYTF.